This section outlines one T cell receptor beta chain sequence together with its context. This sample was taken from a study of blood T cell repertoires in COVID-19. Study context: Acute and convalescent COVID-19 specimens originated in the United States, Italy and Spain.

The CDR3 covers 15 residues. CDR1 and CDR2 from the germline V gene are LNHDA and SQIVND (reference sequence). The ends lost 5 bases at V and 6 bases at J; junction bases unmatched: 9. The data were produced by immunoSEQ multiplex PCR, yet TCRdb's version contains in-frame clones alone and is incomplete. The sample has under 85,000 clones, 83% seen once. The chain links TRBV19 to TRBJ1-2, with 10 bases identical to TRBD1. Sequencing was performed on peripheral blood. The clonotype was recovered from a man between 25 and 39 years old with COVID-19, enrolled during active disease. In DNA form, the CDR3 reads TGTGCCAGTAGTGGCTCCCGGGACAGGGGCCATGGCTACACCTTC. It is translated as CASSGSRDRGHGYTF.